This paragraph covers one TCR beta chain sequence. These data originate in a study of blood T cell repertoires in COVID-19. In the study overall: PBMCs, B-cell-depleted T cells, or T cells provided the cDNA or gDNA that made up the material.

Repertoires were generated with immunoSEQ multiplex PCR, while TCRdb's copy carries only in-frame clones and drops some. The sample holds about 120,000 clones, around nine tenths seen once. Unmatched junction bases numbered 10, after V lost 4 bases and J lost 10 bases. The CDR3 runs to 14 residues. Germline V gene sequence: CDR1 SGHNT, CDR2 YENEEA. What was sequenced was peripheral blood. The chain joins TRBV11-3 to TRBJ2-7; TRBD2 agrees at 10 bases. This clonotype was obtained from a woman between 45 and 65 years old with acute or convalescent COVID-19. CDR3 DNA: TGTGCCAGCAGCTCAGAGAGACTAGCGGGTCGACAGTACTTC. Amino acid sequence: CASSSERLAGRQYF.